What follows are 25 T cell receptor beta chains derived from one specimen sequenced in a study of early stage breast cancer tumors. Clones were read by immunoSEQ multiplex PCR, and TCRdb kept only the in-frame ones, dropping some. Of 40,000 to 60,000 clones in the sample, about 80% were seen once. Specimen: blood. The source is a person aged 50-59 years with breast cancer.

The V and J genes are TRBV7-9 and TRBJ2-1, with 9 bases identical to TRBD2. The CDR3 consists of 16 residues. After removal of 5 bases from V and 9 bases from J, the junction contained 14 bases not matched to a gene. The germline gives CDR1 SEHNR, CDR2 FQNEAQ (reference sequence). The CDR3 loop reads CASSNFLAGFGAEQFF. Here the CDR3 DNA reads TGTGCCAGCAGCAACTTCCTAGCGGGATTCGGGGCTGAGCAGTTCTTC. Full variable domain (missing parts from reference TRBV7-9 and TRBJ2-1): DTGVSQNPRHKITKRGQNVTFRCDPISEHNRLYWYRQTLGQGPEFLTYFQNEAQLEKSRLLSDRFSAERPKGSFSTLEIQRTEQGDSAMYLCASSNFLAGFGAEQFFGPGTRLTVL.

For the CDR3, the DNA is TGCGCCAGCAGGACTAGCGGCAACACCGGGGAGCTGTTTTTT. It is translated as CASRTSGNTGELFF. The V call is TRBV5-1, the J call TRBJ2-2, with 9 bases matching TRBD2. The CDR3 contains 14 residues. The germline CDR1 and CDR2 sequences are SGHRS and YFSETQ. The V and J ends lost 5 bases and 2 bases, in that order; junction bases with no gene match: 1.

This clone has just a few counts. The genes are TRBV13 and TRBJ2-3; TRBD1 might be the D (6 bases). From germline, CDR1 is PRHDT and CDR2 FYEKMQ (reference sequence). The CDR3 is made up of 14 amino acids. Trimming removed 5 bases at V and 0 bases at J, with 9 bases between. CDR3 bases: TGTGCCAGCAGCATTGGACAGAGCACAGATACGCAGTATTTT. Its translation is CASSIGQSTDTQYF.

This clone was counted a few times. The chain links TRBV5-1 to TRBJ2-3; 7 nucleotides match TRBD2. The ends lost 3 bases at V and 2 bases at J; junction bases unmatched: 9. The CDR3 is 16 residues long. Germline CDR1 and CDR2: SGHRS and YFSETQ. CDR3 sequence: CASSWDPAGNTDTQYF. The CDR3 DNA is TGCGCCAGCAGCTGGGACCCAGCGGGGAACACAGATACGCAGTATTTT.

CDR3 DNA: TGTGCCAGCAGAGGGACAGGGGGCGTCCACGAGCAGTACTTC. Amino acid sequence: CASRGTGGVHEQYF. The rearrangement links TRBV28 to TRBJ2-7; TRBD1 agrees at 12 bases. The CDR3 runs to 14 residues. Germline V CDR1 and CDR2: MDHEN, SYDVKM. V trimming: 6 bases; J trimming: 5 bases; junction bases outside the gene matches: 5.

The rearrangement joins TRBV18 to TRBJ2-5, with D hard to call. Germline assignment: CDR1 KGHSH and CDR2 LQKENI. Trimming removed 8 bases at V and 1 base at J, with 5 bases between. This CDR3 region has 11 residues. Here the CDR3 reads CASGRQETQYF. CDR3 nucleotides: TGTGCCAGCGGCCGCCAAGAGACCCAGTACTTC.

This clone was counted only a few times. The chain joins TRBV9 to TRBJ2-6; D remains unclear. The CDR3 has 15 amino acids. V lost 3 bases to trimming and J lost 2 bases, with 9 bases between them. Germline loops: CDR1 SGDLS, CDR2 YYNGEE. CDR3 protein: CASSAQVTGANVLTF. The CDR3 region has the DNA TGTGCCAGCAGCGCCCAGGTGACTGGGGCCAACGTCCTGACTTTC.

The chain employs TRBV7-3 and TRBJ2-3; TRBD2 matches at 11 bases. Germline-derived CDR1 and CDR2 are SGHTA and FQGTGA. The CDR3 is made up of 15 amino acids. V gave up 5 bases and J gave up 3 bases; unmatched junction bases: 4. This chain's CDR3 is CASSPRLAGTDTQYF. The CDR3 DNA reads TGTGCCAGCAGCCCACGACTAGCGGGAACAGATACGCAGTATTTT.

The chain joins TRBV11-2 to TRBJ2-5; TRBD2 agrees at 14 bases. The CDR3 contains 15 residues. Trimming took 6 bases from V and 5 from J; bases not matched to a gene: 5. Germline V gives CDR1 SGHAT, CDR2 FQNNGV. CDR3 residues: CASRRLAGGPETQYF. The CDR3 coding sequence is TGTGCCAGCAGACGACTAGCGGGGGGGCCTGAGACCCAGTACTTC.

The gene calls are TRBV9 and TRBJ2-7, with D tentatively TRBD2 (5 bases). In germline, CDR1 is SGDLS, CDR2 YYNGEE. The CDR3 sequence is 14 residues long. The germline V and J ends were trimmed by 10 bases and 6 bases, with 23 bases remaining between them. CDR3: CAGRVLETSGEQYF. The CDR3 coding sequence is TGTGCCGGGCGGGTGCTGGAAACCTCGGGCGAGCAGTACTTC. Based on the CDR3 plus reference TRBV9 and TRBJ2-7, the full variable domain is DSGVTQTPKHLITATGQRVTLRCSPRSGDLSVYWYQQSLDQGLQFLIQYYNGEERAKGNILERFSAQQFPDLHSELNLSSLELGDSALYFCAGRVLETSGEQYFGPGTRLTVT.

The J gene is TRBJ2-3, the V gene TRBV7-2; possible D gene TRBD2, 6 bases. This CDR3 has 14 amino acids. V was clipped by 4 bases and J by 6 bases, with 14 bases between them. The V gene's germline CDR1 is SGHTA and CDR2 FQGNSA. In nucleotides, the CDR3 is TGTGCCAGCAGCTGGGGGGTTTTCAGGGATACGCAGTATTTT. Translation: CASSWGVFRDTQYF.

The chain links TRBV29-1 to TRBJ1-2; no definite D call. Germline V gives CDR1 SQVTM, CDR2 ANQGSEA. The CDR3 is made up of 13 amino acids. V shed 7 bases and J shed 5 bases, with 17 bases lying between them. As DNA, the CDR3 is TGCAGCGCTTTAAGGGCAGGCCTATATGGCTACACCTTC. Translating it yields CSALRAGLYGYTF.

In its sample, this clone was seen once. V usage is TRBV9 and J usage is TRBJ2-1; TRBD2 matches 15 bases. V shed 3 bases, J shed 4 bases, and the junction held 2 bases outside the gene matches. Germline V gene lookup returns CDR1 SGDLS and CDR2 YYNGEE. The CDR3 totals 16 residues. DNA for the CDR3: TGTGCCAGCAGCGCCGGGACTAGCGGGAGGTACAATGAGCAGTTCTTC. Amino acid sequence: CASSAGTSGRYNEQFF.

The J gene is TRBJ1-2, the V gene TRBV13, with TRBD1 matching over 7 bases. Germline V lookup: CDR1 PRHDT, CDR2 FYEKMQ (reference sequence). J lost 2 bases, V lost 3 bases, and 6 bases had no gene match. This CDR3 comprises 15 residues. For the CDR3, the DNA is TGTGCCAGCAGCTTTGGACAGGACGCGAACTATGGCTACACCTTC. Protein sequence: CASSFGQDANYGYTF.

The CDR3 nucleotides are TGTGCCAGCCTGGCCAAAGATACGCAGTATTTT. This sequence encodes CASLAKDTQYF. The chain links TRBV7-9 to TRBJ2-3; no reliable D call. From germline, CDR1 is SEHNR and CDR2 FQNEAQ (reference sequence). Trimming removed 8 bases from V and 5 bases from J, with 8 bases in between. This CDR3 comprises 11 residues.

This rearrangement joins TRBV10-2 to TRBJ2-7; 7 positions agree with TRBD2. Trimming took 8 bases from V and 4 from J; bases not matched to a gene: 5. Germline V gene data show CDR1 as WSHSY and CDR2 as SAAADI. The length of the CDR3 is 12 residues. CDR3 amino acids: CASASGGYEQYF. The CDR3 region has the DNA TGCGCCAGCGCTTCGGGGGGTTACGAGCAGTACTTC.

The chain has TRBV5-6 and TRBJ2-1, with no clear D. The CDR3 has 13 amino acids. V lost 3 bases, J lost 8 bases, and 12 bases lay in between. CDR1 SGHDT and CDR2 YYEEEE come from the germline V gene. The CDR3 coding sequence is TGTGCCAGCAGCTCCCTGCCTACACATGAGCAGTTCTTC. This translates into CASSSLPTHEQFF. Full variable domain (missing parts from reference TRBV5-6 and TRBJ2-1): DAGVTQSPTHLIKTRGQQVTLRCSPKSGHDTVSWYQQALGQGPQFIFQYYEEEERQRGNFPDRFSGHQFPNYSSELNVNALLLGDSALYLCASSSLPTHEQFFGPGTRLTVL.

The rearrangement joins TRBV19 to TRBJ1-2; the D gene is possibly TRBD1 (6 bases). V gave up 5 bases and J gave up 0 bases, with 13 bases separating them. Germline V gives CDR1 LNHDA, CDR2 SQIVND (reference sequence). There are 15 residues in the CDR3. The CDR3 spells CASSFTGFANYGYTF. The DNA for the CDR3 is TGTGCCAGTAGTTTTACAGGGTTCGCTAACTATGGCTACACCTTC.

The chain combines TRBV5-1 with TRBJ1-2; D might be TRBD1 (5 bases). CDR1 and CDR2 (germline): SGHRS, YFSETQ. V gave up 2 bases and J gave up 8 bases, with 13 bases separating them. The CDR3 spans 13 residues. CDR3 coding DNA: TGCGCCAGCAGCTTTTCCCCGGAGGGGGGCTACACCTTC. Protein sequence: CASSFSPEGGYTF.

This clone appeared a single time. This chain connects TRBV5-8 to TRBJ1-5; D unresolved. V shed 1 base and J shed 3 bases, with 14 bases lying between them. Germline V gene data show CDR1 as SGHTS and CDR2 as YDEGEE. The CDR3 runs 16 residues. CDR3: CASSLYRQSFNQPQHF. For the CDR3, the DNA is TGTGCCAGCAGCTTGTATAGGCAGTCTTTCAATCAGCCCCAGCATTTT. Combining the CDR3 with reference TRBV5-8 and TRBJ1-5 gives the whole variable domain EAGVTQSPTHLIKTRGQQATLRCSPISGHTSVYWYQQALGLGLQFLLWYDEGEERNRGNFPPRFSGRQFPNYSSELNVNALELEDSALYLCASSLYRQSFNQPQHFGDGTRLSIL.

V and J are TRBV28 and TRBJ2-1; 7 bases line up with TRBD2. Germline-derived CDR1 and CDR2 are MDHEN and SYDVKM. The CDR3 extends over 15 amino acids. V lost 3 bases to trimming and J lost 7 bases; unmatched junction nucleotides: 9. DNA of the CDR3: TGTGCCAGCAGTTTCACCGGGCGGGGAGGGAATGAGCAGTTCTTC. Encoded protein: CASSFTGRGGNEQFF.

This chain connects TRBV6-5 to TRBJ1-2; D is uncertain. In germline, CDR1 is MNHEY, CDR2 SVGAGI. The CDR3 has 15 residues. The V gene lost 0 bases and the J gene lost 4 bases, with 12 bases spanning the gap. The CDR3 spells CASSYSGVRSYGYTF. CDR3 in DNA: TGTGCCAGCAGTTACTCGGGAGTTCGGAGCTATGGCTACACCTTC.

This clone was counted once. The J gene is TRBJ1-4, the V gene TRBV4-3; D not certain. CDR1 is LGHNA and CDR2 is YSLEER in the germline V gene. The length of the CDR3 is 15 residues. V lost 6 bases and J 3 bases, leaving 14 bases between the germline ends. Written as DNA, the CDR3 is TGCGCCAGCAGTATACAGAAGGGTTCTAATGAAAAACTGTTTTTT. Amino acid sequence: CASSIQKGSNEKLFF.

The genes are TRBV7-2 and TRBJ2-3, with D maybe TRBD1 (5 bases). Trimming cost V 3 bases and J 2 bases, with 9 bases left between them. Germline V gene data show CDR1 as SGHTA and CDR2 as FQGNSA. The CDR3 has 14 residues. The CDR3 DNA reads TGTGCCAGCAGCTTCGGACACCTCACAGATACGCAGTATTTT. Its translation: CASSFGHLTDTQYF.

This clone was found once. The chain uses TRBV29-1 and TRBJ2-2; the match to TRBD2 covers 12 bases. After removal of 4 bases from V and 6 bases from J, the junction contained 3 bases not matched to a gene. CDR1 is SQVTM, CDR2 ANQGSEA, per germline. This CDR3 is built from 14 residues. CDR3 in amino acids: CSVAASGRAGELFF. The CDR3 DNA follows: TGCAGCGTTGCTGCTAGCGGGAGGGCCGGGGAGCTGTTTTTT.